This T cell receptor (beta chain) was retrieved from a study of beta chain features in type 1 diabetes. Looked up from germline, CDR1 is MNHEY and CDR2 is SMNVEV (reference sequence). The germline V and J ends were trimmed by 6 bases and 5 bases, with 16 bases remaining between them. The CDR3 is 14 residues long. The study reverse transcribed the entire isolated RNA, so it sequenced expressed TCRB transcripts. Method: immunoSEQ multiplex PCR; TCRdb's copy keeps in-frame clones and lacks some. The sample lists about 470,000 clones, around 30% occurring once. This TCR was recovered from a man between 18 and 35 years old in good health. Input material: naive CD4+ T cells from blood. V usage is TRBV27 and J usage is TRBJ2-5, with D unclear. CDR3 nucleotide sequence: TGTGCCAGCAGGGGGTTTCCGGCCTGGGAGACCCAGTACTTC. Translated: CASRGFPAWETQYF.